The 28 T cell receptor beta chains reported below all come from one sample, sequenced in a study of T cells in Graves' hyperthyroidism and ophthalmopathy. From RNA transcripts, TCR beta CDR3 regions were amplified. Researchers ran a first-round RT-PCR on the TCR CDR3 using the HTBI primer set. Using its own MiXCR run on the multiplex PCR reads, TCRdb lists one record per CDR3 protein. This table has fewer than 450,000 distinct CDR3 sequences, about 18% appearing once. Sample: blood. Receptor source: a woman aged 25-40 years with Graves' hyperthyroidism that later progressed to Graves' ophthalmopathy.

This clonotype has ten or more counts. V is TRBV28 and J is TRBJ2-7; the match to TRBD2 covers 8 bases. This CDR3 spans 16 amino acids. Trimming at V came to 8 bases and at J to 0 bases, leaving 12 bases not matched to a gene. Germline V gene lookup returns CDR1 MDHEN and CDR2 SYDVKM. CDR3 loop: CASPPSGGPSSYEQYF. CDR3 coding DNA: TGTGCCAGCCCCCCGTCGGGGGGGCCTAGCTCCTACGAGCAGTACTTC. The entire variable domain, with the rest obtained from reference TRBV28 and TRBJ2-7, is as follows: DVKVTQSSRYLVKRTGEKVFLECVQDMDHENMFWYRQDPGLGLRLIYFSYDVKMKEKGDIPEGYSVSREKKERFSLILESASTNQTSMYLCASPPSGGPSSYEQYFGPGTRLTVT.

This clonotype was seen many times. V and J are TRBV18 and TRBJ2-1; no clear D gene. The CDR3 has 11 amino acids. V was trimmed by 4 bases and J by 8 bases, leaving 6 bases between them. Germline V lookup: CDR1 KGHSH, CDR2 LQKENI. CDR3 protein: CASSHWDEQFF. The CDR3 nucleotides read TGTGCCAGCTCACATTGGGATGAGCAGTTCTTC. Complete variable domain (other parts from reference TRBV18 and TRBJ2-1): NAGVMQNPRHLVRRRGQEARLRCSPMKGHSHVYWYRQLPEEGLKFMVYLQKENIIDESGMPKERFSAEFPKEGPSILRIQQVVRGDSAAYFCASSHWDEQFFGPGTRLTVL.

The chain couples TRBV24-1 to TRBJ1-4, with 7 positions matching TRBD1. CDR1 and CDR2 from the germline V gene are KGHDR and SFDVKD. V trimming: 2 bases; J trimming: 12 bases; junction bases outside the gene matches: 2. The CDR3 length is 12 residues. CDR3 in amino acids: CATSDYRGELFF. The CDR3 coding sequence is TGTGCCACCAGTGATTACAGGGGCGAACTGTTTTTT.

This clonotype was detected many times. The V gene is TRBV29-1, the J gene TRBJ1-1, with D possibly matching TRBD1 (6 bases). V shed 5 bases and J shed 4 bases, with 17 bases lying between them. Germline V CDR1 and CDR2: SQVTM, ANQGSEA. CDR3 size: 14 residues. The CDR3 is CSVLGAGGATEAFF. For the CDR3, the DNA is TGCAGCGTTCTGGGGGCCGGGGGGGCCACTGAAGCTTTCTTT. Looking up the rest from reference TRBV29-1 and TRBJ1-1 gives the full variable domain: SAVISQKPSRDICQRGTSLTIQCQVDSQVTMMFWYRQQPGQSLTLIATANQGSEATYESGFVIDKFPISRPNLTFSTLTVSNMSPEDSSIYLCSVLGAGGATEAFFGQGTRLTVV.

This clonotype was counted between two and nine times. The chain combines TRBV19 with TRBJ2-5, with 9 bases lining up with TRBD1. CDR3 length: 15 residues. CDR1 is LNHDA, CDR2 SQIVND, per germline (reference sequence). V lost 5 bases, J lost 5 bases, and 9 bases stayed unmatched. The CDR3 region is CASSFQTGGWETQYF. The DNA for the CDR3 is TGTGCCAGTAGTTTCCAGACAGGGGGTTGGGAGACCCAGTACTTC.

This clonotype has at least ten counts. This chain connects TRBV11-2 to TRBJ2-1, with a possible D match to TRBD1 (6 bases). V dropped 2 bases and J dropped 8 bases, with 19 bases sitting between them. The CDR3 consists of 16 residues. CDR1 SGHAT and CDR2 FQNNGV come from the germline V gene. CDR3 DNA: TGTGCCAGCAGCTTAAGTAGGACAGCCCCTACGTATGAGCAGTTCTTC. It codes for CASSLSRTAPTYEQFF.

This clonotype was detected a few times. With a much larger clone just one base away, this may be a read error. The genes are TRBV11-2 and TRBJ1-6; D not certain. The CDR3 extends over 16 amino acids. From germline, CDR1 is SGHAT and CDR2 FQNNGV. CDR3 sequence: CASSLAFGGNNSPLYF. DNA of the CDR3: TGTGCCAGCAGCTTAGCCTTTGGAGGGAATAATTCACCCCTCTACTTT.

This clonotype occurred many times. The CDR3 sequence is CASSFQRDTYGYTF. The CDR3 bases are TGTGCCAGCAGTTTTCAACGGGACACCTATGGCTACACCTTC. V is TRBV28 and J is TRBJ1-2; tentative D call: TRBD1 (6 bases). Trimming left V 3 bases short and J 4 bases short, with 12 bases between. The CDR3 is 14 amino acids. The germline V gene has CDR1 MDHEN and CDR2 SYDVKM.

This clonotype has just a few counts. The V and J genes are TRBV5-1 and TRBJ1-4; 7 bases match TRBD1. This CDR3 contains 15 residues. V shed 4 bases and J 8 bases; nucleotides not matched to a gene: 11. Looked up from germline, CDR1 is SGHRS and CDR2 is YFSETQ. The CDR3 is CASSPTTGMDEKLFF. The CDR3 bases are TGCGCCAGCAGCCCTACGACAGGGATGGACGAAAAACTGTTTTTT.

On this clonotype: One base away lies a much larger clone, so this may be a sequencing read error. The rearrangement uses TRBV27 and TRBJ2-5; tentatively, D is TRBD1 (6 bases). The V gene's germline CDR1 is MNHEY and CDR2 SMNVEV (reference sequence). The CDR3 has 13 residues. V was pared by 5 bases and J by 3 bases, with 10 bases between. CDR3 protein: CASSHNREETQYF. Written as DNA, the CDR3 is TGTGCCAGCAGTCACAACAGGGAAGAGACCCAGTACTTC.

This clonotype was observed many times. The chain joins TRBV2 to TRBJ1-5; a possible D gene is TRBD1 (5 bases). Trimming shortened V by 3 bases and J by 2 bases, and 8 bases separated the two germline ends. The CDR3 contains 14 residues. The germline V gene has CDR1 SNHLY and CDR2 FYNNEI. In nucleotides, the CDR3 is TGTGCCAGCAGTGACAGGGCGGGCAATCAGCCCCAGCATTTT. Translating it yields CASSDRAGNQPQHF.

This chain links TRBV7-8 with TRBJ2-3; no firm D call. V lost 5 bases and J lost 2, with 17 bases in between. CDR3 length equals 16 residues. Germline values: CDR1 SGHVS, CDR2 FQNEAQ. The CDR3 nucleotides are TGTGCCAGCAGCGCCGAGGCAGGCAAAAACACAGATACGCAGTATTTT. Amino acids: CASSAEAGKNTDTQYF.

This clonotype was detected a few times. The chain uses TRBV20-1 and TRBJ2-2; either TRBD1 or TRBD2 may fit D (5 bases each). Trimming took 3 bases from V and 0 from J, leaving 14 bases between them. The CDR3 totals 16 residues. Germline V CDR1 and CDR2: DFQATT, SNEGSKA (reference sequence). DNA for the CDR3: TGCAGTGCTAGGGGGGATGTGGGTCCGAACACCGGGGAGCTGTTTTTT. Translated: CSARGDVGPNTGELFF.

The chain carries TRBV19 and TRBJ1-5; 7 nucleotides match TRBD1. V shed 4 bases, J shed 4 bases, and the junction held 1 base outside the gene matches. CDR3 length: 13 amino acids. The germline gives CDR1 LNHDA, CDR2 SQIVND (reference sequence). The CDR3 DNA sequence: TGTGCCAGTAGTACGACAGGGAATCAGCCCCAGCATTTT. Its translation is CASSTTGNQPQHF.

V usage is TRBV19 and J usage is TRBJ2-3; D is possibly TRBD2 (6 bases). In germline, CDR1 is LNHDA, CDR2 SQIVND (reference sequence). The CDR3 has 14 residues. V shed 2 bases and J shed 2 bases, with 8 bases lying between them. The CDR3 nucleotides read TGTGCCAGTAGTATAACGGGGGACACAGATACGCAGTATTTT. Its translation is CASSITGDTDTQYF. Complete variable domain (other parts from reference TRBV19 and TRBJ2-3): DGGITQSPKYLFRKEGQNVTLSCEQNLNHDAMYWYRQDPGQGLRLIYYSQIVNDFQKGDIAEGYSVSREKKESFPLTVTSAQKNPTAFYLCASSITGDTDTQYFGPGTRLTVL.

The chain links TRBV14 to TRBJ1-2, with D possibly matching TRBD1 (6 bases). The V end was cut by 4 bases, the J end by 4 bases, with 13 bases between. This CDR3 contains 14 residues. Germline assignment: CDR1 SGHDN and CDR2 FVKESK. This CDR3 is CASSPRGFAYGYTF. CDR3 DNA: TGTGCCAGCAGCCCCAGGGGTTTCGCCTATGGCTACACCTTC. Combining the CDR3 with reference TRBV14 and TRBJ1-2 gives the whole variable domain EAGVTQFPSHSVIEKGQTVTLRCDPISGHDNLYWYRRVMGKEIKFLLHFVKESKQDESGMPNNRFLAERTGGTYSTLKVQPAELEDSGVYFCASSPRGFAYGYTFGSGTRLTVV.

This clonotype was observed at least ten times. The rearrangement links TRBV7-9 to TRBJ2-7, with D maybe TRBD2 (6 bases). V shed 4 bases and J shed 2 bases, with 12 bases lying between them. Germline CDR1 reads SEHNR; CDR2 reads FQNEAQ (reference sequence). The CDR3 covers 14 residues. CDR3 nucleotide sequence: TGTGCCAGCAGCTGGGGGGACTCCACCTACGAGCAGTACTTC. Protein product: CASSWGDSTYEQYF. Full variable domain (missing parts from reference TRBV7-9 and TRBJ2-7): DTGVSQNPRHKITKRGQNVTFRCDPISEHNRLYWYRQTLGQGPEFLTYFQNEAQLEKSRLLSDRFSAERPKGSFSTLEIQRTEQGDSAMYLCASSWGDSTYEQYFGPGTRLTVT.

This clonotype was seen many times. The V gene is TRBV6-1, the J gene TRBJ2-7; the D call may be TRBD1 or TRBD2 (6 bases each). The CDR3 runs to 12 residues. Germline-derived CDR1 and CDR2 are MNHNS and SASEGT. Trimming removed 11 bases at V and 5 bases at J, with 16 bases between. The CDR3 reads CAGGQGLHEQYF. Here the CDR3 DNA reads TGTGCCGGGGGGCAGGGGCTCCACGAGCAGTACTTC.

This clonotype has ten or more counts. The chain links TRBV28 to TRBJ1-4; 10 bases align to TRBD1. CDR1 is MDHEN and CDR2 is SYDVKM in the germline V gene. J was trimmed by 7 bases and V by 6 bases; bases with no gene match: 11. CDR3 length: 16 amino acids. CDR3 sequence: CASSQRSTGGGEKLFF. The CDR3 nucleotides read TGTGCCAGCAGCCAACGGTCGACAGGGGGCGGTGAAAAACTGTTTTTT. Full variable domain (rest looked up from reference TRBV28 and TRBJ1-4): DVKVTQSSRYLVKRTGEKVFLECVQDMDHENMFWYRQDPGLGLRLIYFSYDVKMKEKGDIPEGYSVSREKKERFSLILESASTNQTSMYLCASSQRSTGGGEKLFFGSGTQLSVL.

This clonotype was found a few times. This chain connects TRBV12-3 or TRBV12-4 to TRBJ2-5; tentative D call: TRBD1 (5 bases). CDR3 length: 13 amino acids. V gave up 7 bases and J gave up 2 bases, with 11 bases separating them. CDR3 protein: CASTLSGQETQYF. CDR3 bases: TGTGCCAGCACCCTGTCAGGGCAAGAGACCCAGTACTTC.

V is TRBV5-1 and J is TRBJ1-4; 8 nucleotides align to TRBD1. Unmatched junction bases numbered 6, after V lost 3 bases and J lost 5 bases. Germline values: CDR1 SGHRS, CDR2 YFSETQ. CDR3 length: 15 residues. The CDR3 nucleotides read TGCGCCAGCAGCTGGACAGGGCCCGCAAATGAAAAACTGTTTTTT. Amino acid sequence: CASSWTGPANEKLFF.

This clonotype appeared a few times. The rearrangement joins TRBV30 to TRBJ2-2, with no clear D. V lost 0 bases and J 2 bases, leaving 4 bases between the germline ends. The CDR3 is made up of 13 amino acids. Germline V lookup: CDR1 GTSNPN, CDR2 SVGIG (reference sequence). CDR3 sequence reads: CAWSVLNTGELFF. As DNA, the CDR3 is TGTGCCTGGAGTGTACTTAACACCGGGGAGCTGTTTTTT. Full variable domain (remainder filled in from reference TRBV30 and TRBJ2-2): SQTIHQWPATLVQPVGSPLSLECTVEGTSNPNLYWYRQAAGRGLQLLFYSVGIGQISSEVPQNLSASRPQDRQFILSSKKLLLSDSGFYLCAWSVLNTGELFFGEGSRLTVL.

This clonotype was recorded at least ten times. The rearrangement links TRBV7-9 to TRBJ2-3, with D perhaps matching TRBD1 (5 bases). The CDR3 loop spans 18 amino acids. CDR1 and CDR2 from the germline V gene are SEHNR and FQNEAQ (reference sequence). Deletions cut 4 bases from V and 2 bases from J, with 22 bases between. Written as DNA, the CDR3 is TGTGCCAGCAGCTCCCTTCGAGTGGGGCGAACCACCACAGATACGCAGTATTTT. Translation: CASSSLRVGRTTTDTQYF. Together with reference TRBV7-9 and TRBJ2-3, the CDR3 gives the full variable domain: DTGVSQNPRHKITKRGQNVTFRCDPISEHNRLYWYRQTLGQGPEFLTYFQNEAQLEKSRLLSDRFSAERPKGSFSTLEIQRTEQGDSAMYLCASSSLRVGRTTTDTQYFGPGTRLTVL.

The rearrangement joins TRBV27 to TRBJ2-7; D is possibly TRBD2 (7 bases). V gave up 6 bases and J gave up 6 bases, with 18 bases separating them. The germline V gene has CDR1 MNHEY and CDR2 SMNVEV (reference sequence). The CDR3 consists of 14 residues. The CDR3 sequence: CASRLGGGPVEQYF. The CDR3 DNA sequence: TGTGCCAGCAGATTGGGGGGGGGGCCGGTCGAGCAGTACTTC.

The gene calls are TRBV25-1 and TRBJ1-3; D call uncertain. Germline V gene data show CDR1 as MGHDK and CDR2 as SYGVNS. The CDR3 is 15 residues long. V lost 1 base and J 0 bases, leaving 7 bases between the germline ends. This chain's CDR3 is CASSESISSGNTIYF. The CDR3 DNA reads as TGTGCCAGCAGTGAATCAATTAGCTCTGGAAACACCATATATTTT. Full variable domain (outside the CDR3, taken from reference TRBV25-1 and TRBJ1-3): EADIYQTPRYLVIGTGKKITLECSQTMGHDKMYWYQQDPGMELHLIHYSYGVNSTEKGDLSSESTVSRIRTEHFPLTLESARPSHTSQYLCASSESISSGNTIYFGEGSWLTVV.

This clonotype was seen repeatedly, ten times or more. The chain couples TRBV12-3 or TRBV12-4 to TRBJ1-3, with unresolved D. V lost 3 bases and J lost 5, with 8 bases in between. The CDR3 runs 13 residues. CDR3 loop: CASSFPTRNTIYF. The CDR3 region has the DNA TGTGCCAGCAGTTTCCCAACCCGAAACACCATATATTTT.

This clonotype occurred many times. This chain connects TRBV30 to TRBJ2-1; the D is unclear. The CDR3 length is 11 residues. The germline V gene has CDR1 GTSNPN and CDR2 SVGIG (reference sequence). Trimming shortened V by 1 base and J by 2 bases, and 0 bases separated the two germline ends. In nucleotides, the CDR3 is TGTGCCTGGAGTGCCTACAATGAGCAGTTCTTC. Protein sequence: CAWSAYNEQFF.

This clonotype was counted ten times or more. The chain joins TRBV2 to TRBJ2-7, with 11 bases aligning to TRBD2. The CDR3 spans 15 residues. V dropped 5 bases and J dropped 2; count of bases not matched to a gene: 5. Germline V gene data show CDR1 as SNHLY and CDR2 as FYNNEI. This CDR3 reads CASSQTTSGAYEQYF. As DNA, the CDR3 is TGTGCCAGCAGTCAGACGACTAGCGGGGCCTACGAGCAGTACTTC.